This T cell receptor beta chain was sequenced during a study of shared clonotypes between healthy human individuals. The assay was immunoSEQ multiplex PCR, and TCRdb's table has in-frame clones only and misses some. The sample holds about 2.1 million clones, roughly 95% seen once. The V gene's germline CDR1 is SEHNR and CDR2 FQNEAQ (reference sequence). This CDR3 spans 15 amino acids. V lost 7 bases to trimming and J lost 5 bases; unmatched junction nucleotides: 10. Naive CD8 populations comprised CD45RO-negative cells positively selected for CCR7, excluding terminally differentiated effector memory CD45RA+ cells.

Sequenced input: naive CD8+ T cells from PBMCs. The chain is built from TRBV7-9 and TRBJ2-1, with 8 bases identical to TRBD1. This TCR was recovered from a man between 18 and 29 years old in good health. Some clones in this sample may be carry-over from other donors' samples. The CDR3 sequence is CASTGGGGDNNEQFF. CDR3 coding DNA: TGTGCCAGCACAGGGGGCGGCGGCGACAACAATGAGCAGTTCTTC.